This TCR beta chain is drawn from a study of blood T cell repertoires in COVID-19. Germline V gene sequence: CDR1 LGHNA, CDR2 YSLEER. V lost 3 bases and J lost 3; bases outside the gene matches: 9. The CDR3 extends over 16 amino acids. The assay was immunoSEQ multiplex PCR, and TCRdb's table has in-frame clones only and misses some. The table includes about 140,000 clones, 75% to 90% detected once. This receptor was identified in a woman in her sixties or seventies with active COVID-19. The gene calls are TRBV4-3 and TRBJ2-3; 7 bases are a match to TRBD1. Material: peripheral blood. CDR3 DNA: TGCGCCAGCAGCCACGTGACAGGGTTGGCTACAGATACGCAGTATTTT. The encoded protein is CASSHVTGLATDTQYF.